The 3 T cell receptor beta chains in this list originate from one sample, sequenced in a study of OX40 agonist ivuxolimab in advanced cancers. Here immunoSEQ multiplex PCR was the method, and the copy in TCRdb shows in-frame clones only, minus some. The sample records 43,000 or so clones, about 88% being singletons. The input for sequencing was CD4+ or CD8+ T cells sorted from blood, taken in a trial of the OX40 agonist ivuxolimab. These TCRs come from an adult with an advanced solid tumor such as melanoma, head and neck, liver or kidney cancer.

This clone came up a few times. The chain has TRBV7-2 and TRBJ1-3; D unclear. Trimming cost V 3 bases and J 0 bases, with 6 bases left between them. The CDR3 covers 14 residues. Germline V gives CDR1 SGHTA, CDR2 FQGNSA. CDR3 protein: CASSLDGSGNTIYF. The CDR3 DNA reads as TGTGCCAGCAGCTTGGACGGCTCTGGAAACACCATATATTTT.

The V gene is TRBV10-3, the J gene TRBJ2-1, with 13 bases aligning to TRBD2. This CDR3 has 14 residues. The germline V gene encodes CDR1 ENHRY and CDR2 SYGVKD. The ends lost 5 bases at V and 9 bases at J; junction bases unmatched: 4. CDR3 in DNA: TGTGCCATCAGTAGGACTAGCGGGAGATCTGAGCAGTTCTTC. It encodes CAISRTSGRSEQFF.

This chain connects TRBV7-2 to TRBJ2-2, with 7 bases fitting TRBD2. Germline CDR1 is SGHTA and CDR2 is FQGNSA. J was trimmed by 8 bases and V by 0 bases; bases with no gene match: 3. The CDR3 contains 14 residues. DNA of the CDR3: TGTGCCAGCAGCTTAGCTCCGGGAGGAGGGGAGCTGTTTTTT. Protein sequence: CASSLAPGGGELFF.